These 16 T cell receptor beta chains originate from one sample sequenced in a study. TCRdb fed the RT-PCR reads into MiXCR, producing one record per CDR3 protein. This sample has more than 600,000 distinct CDR3 sequences; around 14% occur once, and the top ten carry just over 3.5%. The sequenced sample was memory CD4+ T cells from blood. These receptors came from a female donor in good health, serving as a healthy control.

This clonotype has ten or more counts. The rearrangement uses TRBV7-3 and TRBJ2-5; 7 positions agree with TRBD2. V shed 8 bases, J shed 5 bases, and the junction held 8 bases outside the gene matches. The CDR3 extends over 13 amino acids. The V gene's germline CDR1 is SGHTA and CDR2 FQGTGA. CDR3 DNA: TGTGCCAGCTCGGGACGGCGGGAGGAGACCCAGTACTTC. Its translation is CASSGRREETQYF.

The V gene is TRBV6-1, the J gene TRBJ2-2; TRBD1 matches at 7 bases. The junction had 7 bases not matched to a gene; V was cut back by 4 bases and J by 5 bases. The CDR3 is 15 residues long. Germline values: CDR1 MNHNS, CDR2 SASEGT. CDR3: CASSADRAGTGELFF. CDR3 sequence (DNA): TGTGCCAGCAGTGCCGACAGGGCGGGTACCGGGGAGCTGTTTTTT.

This clonotype was counted a few times. The V and J genes are TRBV6-5 and TRBJ2-4; tentatively, D is TRBD2 (5 bases). The germline gives CDR1 MNHEY, CDR2 SVGAGI. The length of the CDR3 is 17 residues. The germline V and J ends were trimmed by 11 bases and 0 bases, with 23 bases remaining between them. The DNA for the CDR3 is TGTGCCTGCGGGTTTGGGAGCGCGTCTATAGCCAAAAACATTCAGTACTTC. This sequence encodes CACGFGSASIAKNIQYF.

This chain's CDR3 is CSARDPGHGETQYF. CDR3 DNA sequence: TGCAGTGCTAGAGATCCGGGACATGGAGAGACCCAGTACTTC. This chain joins TRBV20-1 and TRBJ2-5, with a weak D call TRBD1 (6 bases). Germline CDR1 reads DFQATT; CDR2 reads SNEGSKA (reference sequence). The V gene lost 0 bases and the J gene lost 4 bases, with 12 bases spanning the gap. CDR3 length equals 14 residues.

The gene calls are TRBV28 and TRBJ2-6; D is possibly TRBD1 (6 bases). The germline CDR1 and CDR2 sequences are MDHEN and SYDVKM. The germline V and J ends were trimmed by 5 bases and 4 bases, with 12 bases remaining between them. CDR3 length equals 15 residues. The CDR3: CASSPRGKGANVLTF. The CDR3 DNA is TGTGCCAGCAGTCCTAGGGGGAAAGGGGCCAACGTCCTGACTTTC.

This clonotype was observed a few times. V and J are TRBV9 and TRBJ1-2; 7 nucleotides agree with TRBD1. The ends lost 3 bases at V and 7 bases at J; junction bases unmatched: 21. Germline lookup yields CDR1 SGDLS and CDR2 YYNGEE. The CDR3 has 18 residues. The chain's CDR3 is CASSASRTGNSFAGGYTF. As DNA, the CDR3 is TGTGCCAGCAGCGCAAGCCGGACAGGCAACTCATTCGCGGGTGGCTACACCTTC.

This clonotype was observed many times. The V and J genes are TRBV20-1 and TRBJ2-7, with D maybe TRBD1 (6 bases). Trimming took off 1 base at V and 5 bases at J, with 21 bases between the two ends. CDR3 length: 16 amino acids. The germline V gene encodes CDR1 DFQATT and CDR2 SNEGSKA (reference sequence). This chain's CDR3 is CSARGGMGASRDEQYF. The CDR3 region has the DNA TGCAGTGCTAGAGGGGGGATGGGGGCGTCAAGGGACGAGCAGTACTTC.

This clonotype was detected ten times or more. The gene calls are TRBV20-1 and TRBJ2-1; 12 bases map to TRBD2. The CDR3 contains 14 residues. Trimming took 5 bases from V and 7 from J; bases not matched to a gene: 6. Germline V gives CDR1 DFQATT, CDR2 SNEGSKA (reference sequence). CDR3 sequence: CSAPGLAGLNEQFF. In DNA, the CDR3 is TGCAGTGCTCCAGGACTAGCGGGGCTGAATGAGCAGTTCTTC.

This clonotype was counted many times. The rearrangement uses TRBV5-1 and TRBJ2-2; D unclear. This CDR3 comprises 16 residues. Germline V gene lookup returns CDR1 SGHRS and CDR2 YFSETQ. V was pared by 0 bases and J by 6 bases, with 15 bases between. DNA of the CDR3: TGCGCCAGCAGCTTGGTGAATATGGGAACGGCCGGGGAGCTGTTTTTT. Its protein product is CASSLVNMGTAGELFF.

This clonotype occurred many times. The rearrangement links TRBV29-1 to TRBJ1-1, with a tentative D call TRBD1 (5 bases). In germline, CDR1 is SQVTM, CDR2 ANQGSEA. CDR3 length: 14 amino acids. V dropped 7 bases and J dropped 1 base, with 16 bases sitting between them. This CDR3 reads CSAAEGHSNTEAFF. The DNA for the CDR3 is TGCAGCGCCGCTGAAGGACACTCGAACACTGAAGCTTTCTTT.

This clonotype was observed a few times. The chain recombines TRBV20-1 with TRBJ1-5; 9 bases map to TRBD1. The germline CDR1 and CDR2 sequences are DFQATT and SNEGSKA (reference sequence). Losses at the gene ends were 0 bases for V and 7 bases for J; bases not matched to a gene: 7. This CDR3 is built from 15 residues. CDR3 loop: CSAREAGQGRQPQHF. DNA of the CDR3: TGCAGTGCTAGAGAAGCGGGACAGGGCAGACAGCCCCAGCATTTT.

About this clonotype: One base away lies a much larger clone, so this may be a sequencing read error. V and J are TRBV20-1 and TRBJ1-1; D not resolved. CDR1 and CDR2 (germline): DFQATT, SNEGSKA (reference sequence). The length of the CDR3 is 13 residues. In nucleotides, the CDR3 is TGCAGTGCTAGCCAGAACATGAACACTAAAGCTTTCTTT. It codes for CSASQNMNTKAFF.

This clonotype has a handful of counts. The chain is built from TRBV7-9 and TRBJ2-3, with D uncertain. The CDR3 runs to 15 residues. V lost 2 bases, J lost 0 bases, and 9 bases lay in between. Germline-derived CDR1 and CDR2 are SEHNR and FQNEAQ (reference sequence). As DNA, the CDR3 is TGTGCCAGCAGCTTACAGCGTTCTAGCACAGATACGCAGTATTTT. It encodes CASSLQRSSTDTQYF.

This clonotype has more than one count but fewer than ten. CDR3 amino acids: CSASLAGDDQPQHF. For the CDR3, the DNA is TGCAGTGCTAGTCTCGCAGGGGACGATCAGCCCCAGCATTTT. V usage is TRBV20-1 and J usage is TRBJ1-5; tentative D call: TRBD1 (6 bases). The V gene lost 3 bases and the J gene lost 5 bases, with 14 bases spanning the gap. Germline CDR1 is DFQATT and CDR2 is SNEGSKA (reference sequence). This CDR3 is built from 14 residues.

This clonotype showed up many times. The V call is TRBV12-3 or TRBV12-4, the J call TRBJ2-1; no clear D gene. The germline V and J ends were trimmed by 3 bases and 5 bases, with 5 bases remaining between them. This CDR3 comprises 12 residues. CDR3 loop: CASSFYDNEQFF. CDR3 sequence (DNA): TGTGCCAGCAGTTTTTACGACAATGAGCAGTTCTTC.

This clonotype was seen only a few times. CDR3 in amino acids: CASSYINQAGGPREQYF. CDR3 DNA sequence: TGTGCCAGCAGTTACATAAATCAGGCGGGAGGGCCCCGAGAGCAGTACTTC. The chain carries TRBV6-6 and TRBJ2-7; 9 nucleotides align to TRBD2. Germline-derived CDR1 and CDR2 are MNHNY and SVGAGI (reference sequence). This CDR3 contains 17 residues. Trimming took 2 bases from V and 7 from J; bases not matched to a gene: 15.